Below are 16 T cell receptor beta chains sequenced from a single sample in a study of T-cell memory formation after mild COVID-19. TCRdb recomputed calls from the 5' RACE reads with MiXCR, one row per CDR3 protein. The sample yields about 84,000 distinct CDR3 sequences, about 14% seen once. The sequencing input was PBMCs or a T cell subset sorted from them (not recorded which). Receptor source: an adult woman who had mild COVID-19 (a few samples of this study predate the infection). Cell type and time point are not known.

This clonotype was seen a few times. This chain links TRBV7-9 with TRBJ2-2; no definite D call. Germline loops: CDR1 SEHNR, CDR2 FQNEAQ (reference sequence). CDR3 length: 15 amino acids. Trimming removed 5 bases at V and 0 bases at J, with 10 bases between. The CDR3 spells CASSRSAPNTGELFF. The CDR3 nucleotides read TGTGCCAGCAGCCGATCGGCCCCGAACACCGGGGAGCTGTTTTTT.

V is TRBV21-1 and J is TRBJ2-3. TRBV21-1 is reported as a pseudogene. The CDR3 spans 17 residues. CDR3 DNA: TGTGCCAGCAGCAAAGAACGGTCGCTCAGGTTCACAGATACGCAGTATTTT. Residues: CASSKERSLRFTDTQYF.

This clonotype has just a few counts. V is TRBV29-1 and J is TRBJ2-7; possibly TRBD1 for D (5 bases). The germline gives CDR1 SQVTM, CDR2 ANQGSEA. The V gene lost 3 bases and the J gene lost 4 bases, with 13 bases spanning the gap. The CDR3 extends over 13 amino acids. This chain's CDR3 is CSVEFEDTYEQYF. The CDR3, as DNA: TGCAGCGTTGAGTTCGAGGACACATACGAGCAGTACTTC.

The rearrangement joins TRBV6-2 or TRBV6-3 to TRBJ2-7; 9 nucleotides match TRBD2. J was trimmed by 5 bases and V by 0 bases; bases with no gene match: 8. CDR1 is MNHEY and CDR2 is SVGEGT in the germline V gene. The CDR3 totals 16 residues. The CDR3 reads CASSYSAGLAVHEQYF. Written as DNA, the CDR3 is TGTGCCAGCAGTTACTCTGCGGGACTAGCCGTCCACGAGCAGTACTTC.

This clonotype showed up just a few times. J is TRBJ2-1 and V is TRBV2; no firm D call. There are 14 residues in the CDR3. CDR1 SNHLY and CDR2 FYNNEI come from the germline V gene. V lost 5 bases and J 3 bases, leaving 11 bases between the germline ends. The CDR3 nucleotides are TGTGCCAGCAGTTTGAGTCAAGTCTACAATGAGCAGTTCTTC. Translating it yields CASSLSQVYNEQFF.

This clonotype was found a few times. The V gene is TRBV12-3 or TRBV12-4, the J gene TRBJ2-1; 7 bases align to TRBD2. Trimming cost V 4 bases and J 8 bases; bases outside gene matches: 8. The CDR3 runs to 14 residues. CDR3 nucleotides: TGTGCCAGCAGTTCCTTTGCGGGAGAGGATGAGCAGTTCTTC. Its translation is CASSSFAGEDEQFF.

This clonotype was picked up a small number of times. This chain links TRBV11-3 with TRBJ2-7; D call uncertain. The V gene's germline CDR1 is SGHNT and CDR2 YENEEA. The CDR3 sequence is 14 residues long. With 6 bases removed from V and 5 bases from J, the gap between germline ends came to 17 bases. CDR3 sequence: CASSSSAEMHEQYF. Here the CDR3 DNA reads TGTGCCAGCAGTTCCTCGGCGGAGATGCACGAGCAGTACTTC.

J is TRBJ2-5 and V is TRBV7-8; 13 bases fit TRBD2. The CDR3 sequence is 15 residues long. CDR1 and CDR2 from the germline V gene are SGHVS and FQNEAQ. Trimming cost V 8 bases and J 0 bases; bases outside gene matches: 3. The DNA for the CDR3 is TGTGCCAGCGGGACTAGCGGGGTGGACCAAGAGACCCAGTACTTC. This codes for CASGTSGVDQETQYF. Based on the CDR3 plus reference TRBV7-8 and TRBJ2-5, the full variable domain is GAGVSQSPRYKVAKRGQDVALRCDPISGHVSLFWYQQALGQGPEFLTYFQNEAQLDKSGLPSDRFFAERPEGSVSTLKIQRTQQEDSAVYLCASGTSGVDQETQYFGPGTRLLVL.

The rearrangement uses TRBV28 and TRBJ1-4, with D uncertain. Trimming stripped 5 bases from V and 7 bases from J, with 17 bases between. This CDR3 has 15 amino acids. In germline, CDR1 is MDHEN, CDR2 SYDVKM. The CDR3 protein is CASSPPGRNAEKLFF. The DNA for the CDR3 is TGTGCCAGCAGTCCCCCCGGTAGGAATGCTGAAAAACTGTTTTTT.

This chain links TRBV7-3 with TRBJ2-3; 8 positions match TRBD2. The CDR3 extends over 15 amino acids. CDR1 is SGHTA, CDR2 FQGTGA, per germline. Trimming removed 5 bases from V and 1 base from J; junction bases left unmatched: 5. The CDR3 region has the DNA TGTGCCAGCAGCGCGACGCGGGGGGGCACAGATACGCAGTATTTT. Translation: CASSATRGGTDTQYF. Full variable domain (missing parts from reference TRBV7-3 and TRBJ2-3): GAGVSQTPSNKVTEKGKYVELRCDPISGHTALYWYRQSLGQGPEFLIYFQGTGAADDSGLPNDRFFAVRPEGSVSTLKIQRTERGDSAVYLCASSATRGGTDTQYFGPGTRLTVL.

This clonotype has more than one count but fewer than ten. J is TRBJ2-7 and V is TRBV27, with D unresolved. The CDR3 consists of 13 residues. Germline V lookup: CDR1 MNHEY, CDR2 SMNVEV (reference sequence). V was cut by 3 bases and J by 5 bases, with 11 bases left in between. CDR3 sequence (DNA): TGTGCCAGCAGTTTGTACTACGCAAACGAGCAGTACTTC. It codes for CASSLYYANEQYF.

This clonotype was counted only a few times. The rearrangement links TRBV7-2 to TRBJ2-3, with TRBD2 matching over 9 bases. The CDR3 totals 18 residues. Germline-derived CDR1 and CDR2 are SGHTA and FQGNSA. V shed 1 base and J 0 bases; nucleotides not matched to a gene: 8. The CDR3 coding sequence is TGTGCCAGCAGCTTAGTACTAGCGGGCTTTTATAGCACAGATACGCAGTATTTT. It translates to CASSLVLAGFYSTDTQYF.

Only a few counts were recorded for this clonotype. J is TRBJ2-7 and V is TRBV5-1; 7 nucleotides align to TRBD2. The CDR3 sequence is 15 residues long. CDR1 and CDR2 from the germline V gene are SGHRS and YFSETQ. V lost 4 bases, J lost 4 bases, and 11 bases stayed unmatched. The CDR3 region is CASSPTGTISYEQYF. The CDR3 coding sequence is TGCGCCAGCAGCCCGACCGGGACTATATCATACGAGCAGTACTTC.

V and J are TRBV3-1 and TRBJ2-5, with TRBD2 matching over 9 bases. Germline assignment: CDR1 LGHDT and CDR2 YNNKEL (reference sequence). The CDR3 consists of 19 residues. The V gene end was trimmed by 1 base and the J gene end by 5 bases; junction bases not matched to a gene: 17. CDR3 sequence reads: CASSQVVRLASGAVETQYF. The CDR3 DNA follows: TGTGCCAGCAGCCAAGTGGTTCGCTTGGCTAGCGGGGCGGTGGAGACCCAGTACTTC.

J is TRBJ1-3 and V is TRBV18, with TRBD1 as a possible D gene (5 bases). Deletions cut 3 bases from V and 2 bases from J, with 17 bases between. Per the germline V gene, CDR1 is KGHSH and CDR2 is LQKENI. This CDR3 spans 17 amino acids. The CDR3 reads CASSPMRLGTAGNTIYF. The CDR3 region has the DNA TGTGCCAGCTCACCGATGCGACTCGGGACGGCTGGAAACACCATATATTTT.

This clonotype was picked up a small number of times. The rearrangement uses TRBV20-1 and TRBJ2-7; 8 bases fit TRBD2. CDR3 length: 13 amino acids. Trimming took 5 bases from V and 7 from J; bases not matched to a gene: 10. Germline V lookup: CDR1 DFQATT, CDR2 SNEGSKA (reference sequence). CDR3 sequence (DNA): TGCAGTGCTGGCGGCGGGAGGCTCCTGGAGCAGTACTTC. Translation: CSAGGGRLLEQYF.